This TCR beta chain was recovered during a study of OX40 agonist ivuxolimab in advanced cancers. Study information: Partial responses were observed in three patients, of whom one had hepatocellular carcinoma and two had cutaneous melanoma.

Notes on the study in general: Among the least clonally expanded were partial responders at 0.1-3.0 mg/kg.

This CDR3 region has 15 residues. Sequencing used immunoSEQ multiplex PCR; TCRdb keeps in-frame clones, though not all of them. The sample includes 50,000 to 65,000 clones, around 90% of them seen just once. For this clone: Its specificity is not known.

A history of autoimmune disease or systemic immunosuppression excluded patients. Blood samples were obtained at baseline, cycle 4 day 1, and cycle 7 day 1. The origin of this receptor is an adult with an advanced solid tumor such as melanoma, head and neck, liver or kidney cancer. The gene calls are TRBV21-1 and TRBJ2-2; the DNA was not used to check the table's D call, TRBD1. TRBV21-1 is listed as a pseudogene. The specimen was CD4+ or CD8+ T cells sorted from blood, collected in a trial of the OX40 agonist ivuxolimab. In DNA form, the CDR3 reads TGTGCCAAAAGAACCGGGACACCGAACACCGGGGAGCTGTTTTTT. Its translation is CAKRTGTPNTGELFF.